Below are 13 T cell receptor beta chains sequenced from a single sample in a study of human T cells and chemical hapten exposure. Described time point: patch test 3, about 24 weeks after DPC sensitization. The treatment was: therapeutic diphenylcyclopropenone sensitization with weekly scalp DPC. TCRdb used MiXCR to reprocess the RACE reads, holding one entry per CDR3 protein. The sample gives 180,000 or so distinct CDR3 sequences, 20% to 25% of which show up once; around 2.5% is in the top ten. The specimen comprised whole blood, sampled in connection with sensitization to the hapten diphenylcyclopropenone (DPC). Receptor source: a middle-aged woman with alopecia areata. Some clones in this sample may be carry-over from other donors' samples.

The CDR3 protein is CASGTKIRSQGNQPQHF. CDR3 in DNA: TGTGCCAGCGGTACAAAGATAAGGTCACAGGGTAATCAGCCCCAGCATTTT. The chain uses TRBV6-1 and TRBJ1-5; tentatively, D is TRBD1 (6 bases). V was clipped by 8 bases and J by 4 bases, with 24 bases between them. This CDR3 has 17 residues. Germline V gene lookup returns CDR1 MNHNS and CDR2 SASEGT.

The chain combines TRBV28 with TRBJ2-1; 14 bases line up with TRBD2. The length of the CDR3 is 16 residues. J was trimmed by 9 bases and V by 6 bases; bases with no gene match: 10. Germline V gives CDR1 MDHEN, CDR2 SYDVKM. The CDR3 DNA sequence: TGTGCCAGCAGCCAGGGACTAGCGGGAGAGCTTAGTGAGCAGTTCTTC. Translating it yields CASSQGLAGELSEQFF.

This clonotype was found a few times. The J gene is TRBJ2-7, the V gene TRBV7-9, with 11 bases matching TRBD2. The germline V gene has CDR1 SEHNR and CDR2 FQNEAQ (reference sequence). The V segment lost 5 bases and the J segment 2 bases; nucleotides outside the gene matches: 8. The CDR3 is 16 amino acids. The CDR3 bases are TGTGCCAGCAGCCACGGACTAGCGGGCCGAACCTACGAGCAGTACTTC. This gives the protein CASSHGLAGRTYEQYF.

This clonotype showed up just a few times. The chain links TRBV4-2 to TRBJ2-2; 10 positions match TRBD1. Germline CDR1 reads LGHNA; CDR2 reads YNFKEQ. V lost 5 bases and J lost 0; bases outside the gene matches: 3. This CDR3 contains 16 residues. CDR3 residues: CASSFGQGANTGELFF. The CDR3 DNA reads TGTGCCAGCAGCTTTGGACAGGGGGCGAACACCGGGGAGCTGTTTTTT.

J is TRBJ2-1 and V is TRBV5-1; D may be TRBD1 (5 bases). V shed 0 bases and J shed 6 bases, with 7 bases lying between them. This CDR3 has 13 residues. Looked up from germline, CDR1 is SGHRS and CDR2 is YFSETQ. The CDR3 bases are TGCGCCAGCAGCTTGGCAGGGCGCAATGAGCAGTTCTTC. Translated: CASSLAGRNEQFF.

This clonotype was counted only a few times. V and J are TRBV6-6 and TRBJ1-5, with D hard to call. Germline CDR1 and CDR2: MNHNY and SVGAGI (reference sequence). Deletions cut 6 bases from V and 0 bases from J, with 12 bases between. The CDR3 runs 15 residues. CDR3 in amino acids: CASSHGGPSNQPQHF. In DNA, the CDR3 is TGTGCCAGCAGCCACGGAGGCCCTAGCAATCAGCCCCAGCATTTT.

The chain links TRBV6-6 to TRBJ1-5; 7 nucleotides agree with TRBD1. From germline, CDR1 is MNHNY and CDR2 SVGAGI (reference sequence). V dropped 6 bases and J dropped 0; count of bases not matched to a gene: 5. The CDR3 has 15 residues. CDR3 amino acids: CASSEQGFSNQPQHF. The CDR3 DNA reads as TGTGCCAGCAGCGAACAGGGGTTTAGCAATCAGCCCCAGCATTTT.

This sequence joins TRBV27 and TRBJ1-1, with D unresolved. The CDR3 is made up of 13 amino acids. Trimming took 5 bases from V and 5 from J, leaving 12 bases between them. Germline CDR1 and CDR2: MNHEY and SMNVEV (reference sequence). CDR3 protein: CASSGYKATEAFF. CDR3 in DNA: TGTGCCAGCAGTGGGTACAAGGCTACTGAAGCTTTCTTT.

This rearrangement joins TRBV29-1 to TRBJ2-1, with 7 bases matching TRBD2. Trimming removed 7 bases from V and 0 bases from J; junction bases left unmatched: 9. Germline lookup yields CDR1 SQVTM and CDR2 ANQGSEA. The CDR3 is made up of 15 amino acids. The CDR3 reads CSADPGLYSYNEQFF. As DNA, the CDR3 is TGCAGCGCCGATCCGGGACTATACTCCTACAATGAGCAGTTCTTC.

The gene calls are TRBV7-2 and TRBJ2-7; tentative D call: TRBD2 (5 bases). This CDR3 has 13 residues. The V gene's germline CDR1 is SGHTA and CDR2 FQGNSA. The V end lost 5 bases, the J end lost 0 bases, and 8 bases lay between the germline ends. Here the CDR3 DNA reads TGTGCCAGCAGCAGGGAGTACTCCTACGAGCAGTACTTC. The encoded protein is CASSREYSYEQYF.

The sample holds a few counts of this clonotype. The chain has TRBV2 and TRBJ1-5; possibly TRBD1 for D (6 bases). CDR3 length: 15 amino acids. Germline V CDR1 and CDR2: SNHLY, FYNNEI. V lost 6 bases to trimming and J lost 3 bases, with 15 bases between them. CDR3 bases: TGTGCCAGCAGGGTACAGGGAGGCGCCAATCAGCCCCAGCATTTT. It yields the protein CASRVQGGANQPQHF.

The sample holds a few counts of this clonotype. The V and J genes are TRBV12-3 or TRBV12-4 and TRBJ2-7, with D perhaps matching TRBD1 (6 bases). This CDR3 comprises 12 residues. V gave up 6 bases and J gave up 10 bases, with 16 bases separating them. This CDR3 reads CASRVDSQVQYF. As DNA, the CDR3 is TGTGCCAGCAGGGTGGACAGCCAAGTCCAGTACTTC.

This clonotype was detected a few times. This chain joins TRBV6-6 and TRBJ2-7, with D possibly TRBD2 on 6 matching bases. The germline gives CDR1 MNHNY, CDR2 SVGAGI (reference sequence). V dropped 6 bases and J dropped 0 bases, with 21 bases sitting between them. This CDR3 has 17 amino acids. CDR3 sequence reads: CASSRGVGGSFSYEQYF. CDR3 bases: TGTGCCAGCAGCCGCGGGGTTGGGGGTAGTTTCTCCTACGAGCAGTACTTC.